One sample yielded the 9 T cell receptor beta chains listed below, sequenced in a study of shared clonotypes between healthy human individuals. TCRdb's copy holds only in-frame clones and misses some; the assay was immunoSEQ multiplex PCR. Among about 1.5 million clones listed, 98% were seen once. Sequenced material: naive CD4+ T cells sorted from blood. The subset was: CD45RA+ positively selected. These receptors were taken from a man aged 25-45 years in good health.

The CDR3: CASSVARGENTGELFF. The DNA for the CDR3 is TGTGCCAGCAGCGTAGCTCGGGGCGAGAACACCGGGGAGCTGTTTTTT. This sequence joins TRBV9 and TRBJ2-2; TRBD1 or TRBD2 may be the D gene (5 bases each). Germline CDR1 is SGDLS and CDR2 is YYNGEE. The CDR3 is 16 residues long. Trimming stripped 0 bases from V and 1 base from J, with 10 bases between.

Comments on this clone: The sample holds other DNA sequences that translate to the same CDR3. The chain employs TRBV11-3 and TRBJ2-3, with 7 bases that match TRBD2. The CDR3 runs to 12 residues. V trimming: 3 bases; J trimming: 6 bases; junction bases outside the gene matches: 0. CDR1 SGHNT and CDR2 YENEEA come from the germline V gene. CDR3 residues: CASSLGGDTQYF. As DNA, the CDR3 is TGTGCCAGCAGCTTGGGGGGGGATACGCAGTATTTT.

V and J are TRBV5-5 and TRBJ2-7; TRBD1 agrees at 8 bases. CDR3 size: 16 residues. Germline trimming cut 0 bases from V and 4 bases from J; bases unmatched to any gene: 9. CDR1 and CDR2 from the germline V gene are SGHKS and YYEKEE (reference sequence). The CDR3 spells CASSLEYGRGQYEQYF. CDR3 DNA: TGTGCCAGCAGCTTGGAGTATGGCAGGGGGCAGTACGAGCAGTACTTC.

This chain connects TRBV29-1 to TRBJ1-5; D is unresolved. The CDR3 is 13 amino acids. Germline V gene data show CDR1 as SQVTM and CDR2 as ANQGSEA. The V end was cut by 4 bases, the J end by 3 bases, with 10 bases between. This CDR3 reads CSVGTADNQPQHF. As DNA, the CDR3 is TGCAGCGTTGGGACGGCGGACAATCAGCCCCAGCATTTT.

The CDR3: CASSDTRGQGYTF. CDR3 nucleotides: TGTGCCAGCAGTGACACCCGGGGACAGGGCTACACCTTC. V gene TRBV28 combines with J gene TRBJ1-2; 7 bases align to TRBD1. The CDR3 totals 13 residues. V lost 5 bases and J lost 8; bases outside the gene matches: 8. Germline CDR1 is MDHEN and CDR2 is SYDVKM.

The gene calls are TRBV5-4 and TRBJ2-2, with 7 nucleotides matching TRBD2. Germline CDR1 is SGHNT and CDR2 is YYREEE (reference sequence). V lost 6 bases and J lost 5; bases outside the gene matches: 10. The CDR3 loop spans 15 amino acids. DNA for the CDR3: TGTGCCAGCACCCAAGGGACTACGGGGACCGGGGAGCTGTTTTTT. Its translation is CASTQGTTGTGELFF.

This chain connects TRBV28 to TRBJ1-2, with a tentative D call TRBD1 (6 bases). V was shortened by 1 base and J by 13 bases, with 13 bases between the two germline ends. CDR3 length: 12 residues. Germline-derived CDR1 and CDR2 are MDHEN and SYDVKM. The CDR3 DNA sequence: TGTGCCAGCAGTTTATCCCCAGGGGCCGTCACCTTC. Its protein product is CASSLSPGAVTF.

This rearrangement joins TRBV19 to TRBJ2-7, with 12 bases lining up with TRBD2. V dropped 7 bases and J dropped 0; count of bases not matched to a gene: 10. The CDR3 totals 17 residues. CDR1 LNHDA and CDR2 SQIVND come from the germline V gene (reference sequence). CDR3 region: CASKGLAGRGNSYEQYF. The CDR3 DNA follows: TGTGCCAGTAAAGGACTAGCGGGACGTGGTAACTCCTACGAGCAGTACTTC.

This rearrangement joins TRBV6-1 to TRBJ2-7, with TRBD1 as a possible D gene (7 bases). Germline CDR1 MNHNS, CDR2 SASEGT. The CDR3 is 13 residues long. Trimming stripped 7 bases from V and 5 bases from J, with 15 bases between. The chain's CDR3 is CASNSARGDEQYF. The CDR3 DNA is TGTGCCAGCAACTCTGCCAGGGGGGACGAGCAGTACTTC.